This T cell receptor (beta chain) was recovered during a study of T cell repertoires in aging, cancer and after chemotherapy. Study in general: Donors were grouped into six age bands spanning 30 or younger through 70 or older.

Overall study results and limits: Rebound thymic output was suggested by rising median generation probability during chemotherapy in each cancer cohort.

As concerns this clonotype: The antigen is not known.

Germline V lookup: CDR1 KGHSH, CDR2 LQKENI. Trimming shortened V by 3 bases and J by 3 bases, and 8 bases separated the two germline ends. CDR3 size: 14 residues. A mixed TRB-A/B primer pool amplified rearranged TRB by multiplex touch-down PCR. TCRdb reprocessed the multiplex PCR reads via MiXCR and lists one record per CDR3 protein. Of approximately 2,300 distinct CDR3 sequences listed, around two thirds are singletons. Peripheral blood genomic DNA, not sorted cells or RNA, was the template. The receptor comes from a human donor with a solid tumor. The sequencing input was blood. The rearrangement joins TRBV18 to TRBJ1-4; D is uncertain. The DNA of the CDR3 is TGTGCCAGCTCACCCCGGCAGGCTAATGAAAAACTGTTTTTT. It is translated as CASSPRQANEKLFF.